The 15 T cell receptor beta chains given below trace back to one sample, sequenced in a study of neurological immune-mediated disorders. TCRdb used MiXCR to reprocess the 5' RACE reads, holding one entry per CDR3 protein. The sample has under 45,000 distinct CDR3 sequences; roughly a fifth are singletons. Regarding time point: technical triplicate 3. Sequences were obtained from PBMCs. The source of these receptors is a man aged 55-75 years with HTLV-1-associated myelopathy (HAM/TSP).

This clonotype was observed at least ten times. This rearrangement joins TRBV7-8 to TRBJ2-5; D is undetermined. Trimming removed 1 base from V and 2 bases from J, with 8 bases in between. The CDR3 spans 14 residues. The germline V gene encodes CDR1 SGHVS and CDR2 FQNEAQ. The CDR3 is CASSLDYRQETQYF. The CDR3 bases are TGTGCCAGCAGCTTAGATTACAGACAAGAGACCCAGTACTTC.

This clonotype was counted a few times. A much larger clone lies a single base off, so this may be a read error. DNA of the CDR3: TGTGCCAACAGCTTAACAGCTAGCGGGAATTCGGAGACCCAGTACTTC. Its protein is CANSLTASGNSETQYF. The chain recombines TRBV7-2 with TRBJ2-5, with 9 bases fitting TRBD2. The CDR3 loop spans 16 amino acids. Germline V lookup: CDR1 SGHTA, CDR2 FQGNSA.

This clonotype was counted ten times or more. J is TRBJ2-7 and V is TRBV20-1, with TRBD2 matching 12 bases. Germline CDR1 is DFQATT and CDR2 is SNEGSKA (reference sequence). The CDR3 is 11 amino acids. Here the CDR3 DNA reads TGCAGCGCCGGACTAGCGGGATTGCGGTACTTC. It translates to CSAGLAGLRYF.

This clonotype was counted ten times or more. The rearrangement links TRBV30 to TRBJ2-3; D unresolved. The CDR3 runs to 17 residues. V was trimmed by 0 bases and J by 1 base, leaving 17 bases between them. Per germline, CDR1 GTSNPN and CDR2 SVGIG (reference sequence). CDR3 coding DNA: TGTGCCTGGAGTGTATCTTCAGGCGCCTCTGGCACAGATACGCAGTATTTT. This sequence encodes CAWSVSSGASGTDTQYF.

This clonotype has at least ten counts. The CDR3 loop is CSARGGNYNEQFF. CDR3 in DNA: TGCAGTGCTAGGGGTGGGAACTACAATGAGCAGTTCTTC. This rearrangement joins TRBV20-1 to TRBJ2-1; D ambiguous. CDR3 length equals 13 residues. Germline V gene lookup returns CDR1 DFQATT and CDR2 SNEGSKA (reference sequence). The ends were cut back, 3 bases at V and 3 bases at J, with 9 bases in the middle.

About this clonotype itself: No conserved phenylalanine or tryptophan is present at the end of the CDR3, so a read error is the likely explanation. The V and J genes are TRBV5-1 and TRBJ2-1; tentatively, D is TRBD1 or TRBD2 (5 bases each). CDR3 length equals 16 residues. Germline-derived CDR1 and CDR2 are SGHRS and YFSETQ. The DNA of the CDR3 is TGCGCCAGCAGCTTGGTCGGGACCCAAAGGGGCAATGGGCAGTTCTCC. It yields the protein CASSLVGTQRGNGQFS.

This clonotype came up many times. The V call is TRBV7-3, the J call TRBJ2-3; 7 positions match TRBD1. The germline V gene encodes CDR1 SGHTA and CDR2 FQGTGA. Trimming took 0 bases from V and 4 from J; bases not matched to a gene: 1. This CDR3 contains 14 residues. CDR3 amino acids: CASSLTGGSDTQYF. As DNA, the CDR3 is TGTGCCAGCAGCTTAACAGGGGGCTCAGATACGCAGTATTTT.

This sequence joins TRBV10-3 and TRBJ2-1, with 16 bases that match TRBD2. CDR3 length: 19 amino acids. Unmatched junction bases numbered 8, after V lost 2 bases and J lost 4 bases. Germline V gives CDR1 ENHRY, CDR2 SYGVKD. The CDR3 sequence: CAISELKGTSGRAYNEQFF. The DNA for the CDR3 is TGTGCCATCAGTGAGCTAAAAGGGACTAGCGGGAGGGCTTACAATGAGCAGTTCTTC.

This clonotype came up a few times. V is TRBV10-3 and J is TRBJ1-2; unclear D gene. The CDR3 sequence is 12 residues long. Germline CDR1 reads ENHRY; CDR2 reads SYGVKD. V lost 7 bases to trimming and J lost 4 bases, with 10 bases between them. The CDR3 sequence is CAIKDPGYGYTF. The CDR3 DNA follows: TGTGCCATCAAAGACCCGGGCTATGGCTACACCTTC.

By share, this clonotype counts as medium-sized. This chain links TRBV27 with TRBJ2-7; D perhaps matches TRBD2 (5 bases). From germline, CDR1 is MNHEY and CDR2 SMNVEV (reference sequence). The CDR3 loop spans 15 amino acids. Trimming shortened V by 0 bases and J by 6 bases, and 15 bases separated the two germline ends. The CDR3 nucleotides are TGTGCCAGCAGTTTATCCTCAGGTGGAGGCGGCGAGCAGTACTTC. Protein: CASSLSSGGGGEQYF.

This clonotype was seen ten or more times. V gene TRBV9 combines with J gene TRBJ2-1; 7 nucleotides align to TRBD1. V lost 4 bases to trimming and J lost 2 bases; unmatched junction nucleotides: 12. The CDR3 loop spans 17 amino acids. Germline CDR1 and CDR2: SGDLS and YYNGEE. The DNA for the CDR3 is TGTGCCAGCAGCCCCCGACAGGGTACCGGGCCCTACAATGAGCAGTTCTTC. Amino acids: CASSPRQGTGPYNEQFF.

This chain connects TRBV5-5 to TRBJ1-2; D gene ambiguous. The CDR3 has 17 residues. Germline V lookup: CDR1 SGHKS, CDR2 YYEKEE (reference sequence). Between the trimmed V and J ends, which lost 1 base and 3 bases, there was a span of 19 bases. The CDR3 region is CASSLSPGGSTDYGYTF. The CDR3 DNA follows: TGTGCCAGCAGCTTGTCTCCCGGTGGGAGCACGGACTATGGCTACACCTTC.

This clonotype has ten or more counts. CDR3 sequence (DNA): TGCAGTGCTAGGAAGACAGGTTCATCCTACGAGCAGTACTTC. Translating it yields CSARKTGSSYEQYF. The chain joins TRBV20-1 to TRBJ2-7, with TRBD1 as a possible D gene (6 bases). Per the germline V gene, CDR1 is DFQATT and CDR2 is SNEGSKA (reference sequence). Trimming took 3 bases from V and 1 from J, leaving 13 bases between them. The CDR3 is 14 amino acids.

This clonotype was detected many times. The chain links TRBV4-1 to TRBJ1-1; D gene uncertain. CDR1 and CDR2 from the germline V gene are MGHRA and YSYEKL. The V end was cut by 6 bases, the J end by 0 bases, with 8 bases between. The CDR3 length is 13 residues. CDR3 amino acids: CASRGVMNTEAFF. CDR3 bases: TGCGCCAGCAGGGGCGTCATGAACACTGAAGCTTTCTTT.

This clonotype was counted ten times or more. The chain links TRBV10-3 to TRBJ2-1, with 11 bases matching TRBD2. V shed 4 bases and J 6 bases; nucleotides not matched to a gene: 8. The CDR3 covers 16 residues. Germline CDR1 is ENHRY and CDR2 is SYGVKD. The CDR3 nucleotides read TGTGCCATCAGTGGAGGGCCCGGGACTAGCGGCAATGAGCAGTTCTTC. It encodes CAISGGPGTSGNEQFF.